This record covers a single T cell receptor beta chain. Its matching antigen is unknown. This specimen comes from a study of T cells in narcolepsy. Study context: Donors had narcolepsy type 1 or type 2, or were healthy controls.

Measured with immunoSEQ multiplex PCR; TCRdb has only the in-frame clones, and not every one. The sample holds 30,000 to 45,000 clones, about 85% seen once. The study's findings and limits: Autoreactive HCRT-specific and TRIB2-specific clonotypes were marked in same-patient CSF-versus-blood CD4+ comparisons.

The junction had 8 bases not matched to a gene; V was cut back by 0 bases and J by 0 bases. The germline CDR1 and CDR2 sequences are SGHDN and FVKESK. The CDR3 loop spans 18 amino acids. This sequence joins TRBV14 and TRBJ2-3, with TRBD2 matching over 8 bases. The sequencing sample was made of CD45RA- memory CD4+ T cells from PBMCs. This clonotype was sampled from a human donor with narcolepsy. The CDR3 loop reads CASSQDFRTSFSTDTQYF. In nucleotides, the CDR3 is TGTGCCAGCAGCCAAGATTTTAGGACTAGCTTTAGCACAGATACGCAGTATTTT.